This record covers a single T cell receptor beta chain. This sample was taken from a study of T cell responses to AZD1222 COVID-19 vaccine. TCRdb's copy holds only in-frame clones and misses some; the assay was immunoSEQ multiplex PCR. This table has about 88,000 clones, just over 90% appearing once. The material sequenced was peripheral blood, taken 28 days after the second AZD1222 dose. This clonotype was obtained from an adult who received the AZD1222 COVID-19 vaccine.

Here the CDR3 DNA reads TGTGCCAGCAGCTTAGCGGGGGTGGCAAACTATGGCTACACCTTC. Translated: CASSLAGVANYGYTF. This rearrangement joins TRBV7-2 to TRBJ1-2; TRBD1 is a possible D gene (5 bases). This CDR3 has 15 residues. Trimming took 0 bases from V and 2 from J, leaving 10 bases between them. Germline assignment: CDR1 SGHTA and CDR2 FQGNSA.